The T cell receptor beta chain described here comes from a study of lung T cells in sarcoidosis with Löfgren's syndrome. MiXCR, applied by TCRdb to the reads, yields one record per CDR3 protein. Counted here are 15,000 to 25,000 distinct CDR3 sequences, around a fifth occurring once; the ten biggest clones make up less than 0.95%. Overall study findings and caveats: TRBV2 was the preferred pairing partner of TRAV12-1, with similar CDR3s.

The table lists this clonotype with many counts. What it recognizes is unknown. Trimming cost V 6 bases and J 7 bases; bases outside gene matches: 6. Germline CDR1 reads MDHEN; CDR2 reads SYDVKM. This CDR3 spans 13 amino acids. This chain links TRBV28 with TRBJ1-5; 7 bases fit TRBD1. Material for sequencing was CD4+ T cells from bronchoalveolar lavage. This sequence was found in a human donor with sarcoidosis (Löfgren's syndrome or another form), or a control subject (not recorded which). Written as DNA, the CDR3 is TGTGCCAGCAGAATAGTAGGGGGCCAGCCCCAGCATTTT. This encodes CASRIVGGQPQHF.